This passage covers 22 T cell receptor beta chains from one sample sequenced in a study of pediatric ulcerative colitis. Rectal tissue came from one to two pinch biopsies taken at colonoscopy. The assay was immunoSEQ multiplex PCR, and TCRdb's table has in-frame clones only and misses some. The data contain some 40,000 clones, 60% to 85% of them singletons. The sequenced material came from gut tissue. Source of these receptors: a boy younger than 18 with severe ulcerative colitis.

V gene TRBV10-3 combines with J gene TRBJ2-3; TRBD2 is a possible D gene (6 bases). The ends were cut back, 6 bases at V and 2 bases at J, with 15 bases in the middle. Germline lookup yields CDR1 ENHRY and CDR2 SYGVKD. This CDR3 is 15 amino acids long. CDR3 region: CAISQGTRHTDTQYF. CDR3 nucleotides: TGTGCCATCAGCCAAGGGACTCGCCACACAGATACGCAGTATTTT.

V and J are TRBV30 and TRBJ2-1; TRBD1 might be the D (5 bases). The CDR3 consists of 12 residues. Germline CDR1 reads GTSNPN; CDR2 reads SVGIG (reference sequence). With 2 bases removed from V and 14 bases from J, the gap between germline ends came to 16 bases. The CDR3 coding sequence is TGTGCCTGGAGTTCGGCCCTAGGCAGGGAGTTCTTC. Amino acid sequence: CAWSSALGREFF.

The chain links TRBV5-1 to TRBJ2-5, with D tentatively TRBD2 (5 bases). The V end was cut by 4 bases, the J end by 7 bases, with 23 bases between. From germline, CDR1 is SGHRS and CDR2 YFSETQ. This CDR3 has 16 residues. CDR3 sequence: CASSPYGGPRPGTQYF. For the CDR3, the DNA is TGCGCCAGCAGCCCCTACGGAGGTCCGCGTCCGGGGACCCAGTACTTC.

The V and J genes are TRBV6-5 and TRBJ1-2; D might be TRBD1 (6 bases). In germline, CDR1 is MNHEY, CDR2 SVGAGI. Between the trimmed V and J ends, which lost 7 bases and 1 base, there was a span of 16 bases. The CDR3 consists of 15 residues. The CDR3 nucleotides read TGTGCCAGCACAACAACAGGGAGAATTAACTATGGCTACACCTTC. It is translated as CASTTTGRINYGYTF.

The chain combines TRBV28 with TRBJ1-2; D ambiguous. The CDR3 consists of 11 residues. The V end was cut by 6 bases, the J end by 0 bases, with 2 bases between. Germline-derived CDR1 and CDR2 are MDHEN and SYDVKM. This CDR3 is CASSTNYGYTF. The CDR3 DNA reads TGTGCCAGCAGCACTAACTATGGCTACACCTTC.

V gene TRBV7-6 combines with J gene TRBJ2-5, with a possible D match to TRBD2 (6 bases). Germline V CDR1 and CDR2: SGHVS, FNYEAQ. The CDR3 covers 13 residues. V shed 1 base and J shed 9 bases, with 12 bases lying between them. The CDR3 spells CASSLVFWEAQYF. The CDR3 DNA reads as TGTGCCAGCAGCTTAGTGTTCTGGGAGGCCCAGTACTTC. Together with reference TRBV7-6 and TRBJ2-5, the CDR3 gives the full variable domain: GAGVSQSPRYKVTKRGQDVALRCDPISGHVSLYWYRQALGQGPEFLTYFNYEAQQDKSGLPNDRFSAERPEGSISTLTIQRTEQRDSAMYRCASSLVFWEAQYFGPGTRLLVL.

The chain carries TRBV5-1 and TRBJ1-1; 7 bases are a match to TRBD1. Germline V gives CDR1 SGHRS, CDR2 YFSETQ. V lost 0 bases and J lost 10; bases outside the gene matches: 6. CDR3 length equals 13 residues. The CDR3 loop is CASSLGTGLGAFF. The CDR3 DNA reads as TGCGCCAGCAGCTTGGGGACAGGCCTTGGAGCTTTCTTT.

The V call is TRBV28, the J call TRBJ1-2, with D maybe TRBD1 (6 bases). The CDR3 runs 14 residues. Germline V lookup: CDR1 MDHEN, CDR2 SYDVKM. Trimming pared 2 bases from V and 4 bases from J, leaving 11 bases between. CDR3 loop: CASSLATGAYGYTF. The CDR3 DNA reads TGTGCCAGCAGTTTAGCCACGGGGGCCTATGGCTACACCTTC.

This clone was detected only a few times. V usage is TRBV12-5 and J usage is TRBJ2-7; D not certain. Trimming removed 5 bases from V and 5 bases from J, with 7 bases in between. CDR3 length equals 11 residues. Per germline, CDR1 LGHNT and CDR2 FRNRAP. As DNA, the CDR3 is TGTGCTAGTGGTCCCGCTCACGAGCAGTACTTC. Amino acid sequence: CASGPAHEQYF.

V is TRBV6-4 and J is TRBJ1-1; no reliable D call. Germline V lookup: CDR1 MRHNA, CDR2 SNTAGT. This CDR3 comprises 13 residues. The V end was cut by 4 bases, the J end by 1 base, with 7 bases between. The CDR3 sequence: CASSAGRNTEAFF. The CDR3 DNA is TGTGCCAGCAGTGCCGGGAGGAACACTGAAGCTTTCTTT.

The CDR3, as DNA: TGTGCCAGCAGCTTGTCCAGGGGGAGATATAGCAATCAGCCCCAGCATTTT. Residues: CASSLSRGRYSNQPQHF. The chain links TRBV5-6 to TRBJ1-5, with 7 positions matching TRBD1. The ends lost 1 base at V and 0 bases at J; junction bases unmatched: 7. Germline lookup yields CDR1 SGHDT and CDR2 YYEEEE. The CDR3 totals 17 residues.

The V gene is TRBV29-1, the J gene TRBJ2-7; 7 bases agree with TRBD1. This CDR3 has 12 residues. The trim removed 8 bases at V and 5 bases at J, leaving 9 bases unmatched. In germline, CDR1 is SQVTM, CDR2 ANQGSEA. CDR3 amino acids: CSINRGPHEQYF. The CDR3 DNA is TGCAGCATCAACAGGGGTCCCCACGAGCAGTACTTC.

This chain uses TRBV5-1 with TRBJ1-1; 7 positions agree with TRBD1. The CDR3 is made up of 14 amino acids. After removal of 6 bases from V and 3 bases from J, the junction contained 8 bases not matched to a gene. CDR1 SGHRS and CDR2 YFSETQ come from the germline V gene. The CDR3 here is CASNTGEMDTEAFF. The CDR3 nucleotides are TGCGCCAGCAACACAGGGGAGATGGACACTGAAGCTTTCTTT.

In this sample, this clone turned up a few times. The chain couples TRBV12-5 to TRBJ1-1, with a possible D match to TRBD1 (5 bases). The CDR3 totals 15 residues. The germline V and J ends were trimmed by 6 bases and 5 bases, with 19 bases remaining between them. Germline CDR1 and CDR2: LGHNT and FRNRAP. CDR3: CASGSGGQGRTEAFF. DNA of the CDR3: TGTGCTAGTGGCTCAGGTGGGCAGGGAAGGACTGAAGCTTTCTTT.

The chain is built from TRBV25-1 and TRBJ2-2; D remains unclear. Germline CDR1 MGHDK, CDR2 SYGVNS. V was trimmed by 5 bases and J by 3 bases, leaving 16 bases between them. The CDR3 spans 16 residues. This CDR3 is CASSTRSRVDTGELFF. The CDR3 DNA is TGTGCCAGCAGTACGAGGTCTCGGGTGGACACCGGGGAGCTGTTTTTT.

The gene calls are TRBV7-2 and TRBJ2-7; no firm D call. V was shortened by 1 base and J by 6 bases, with 10 bases between the two germline ends. Germline V lookup: CDR1 SGHTA, CDR2 FQGNSA. This CDR3 contains 13 residues. In DNA form, the CDR3 reads TGTGCCAGCAGCTTAGTTTCACTCGGCGAGCAGTACTTC. This translates into CASSLVSLGEQYF.

This sequence joins TRBV28 and TRBJ2-7; perhaps TRBD1 as D (6 bases). Germline loops: CDR1 MDHEN, CDR2 SYDVKM. V was cut by 5 bases and J by 4 bases, with 15 bases left in between. There are 14 residues in the CDR3. In nucleotides, the CDR3 is TGTGCCAGCAGTAAAACAGGGTCCCCTTACGAGCAGTACTTC. Encoded protein: CASSKTGSPYEQYF. The entire variable domain, with the rest obtained from reference TRBV28 and TRBJ2-7, is as follows: DVKVTQSSRYLVKRTGEKVFLECVQDMDHENMFWYRQDPGLGLRLIYFSYDVKMKEKGDIPEGYSVSREKKERFSLILESASTNQTSMYLCASSKTGSPYEQYFGPGTRLTVT.

The V call is TRBV5-8, the J call TRBJ2-4, with D perhaps assigned TRBD1 or TRBD2 (5 bases each). V lost 0 bases and J lost 6, with 13 bases in between. This CDR3 contains 15 residues. In germline, CDR1 is SGHTS, CDR2 YDEGEE. Here the CDR3 DNA reads TGTGCCAGCAGCTTGGGGGACCCCAAACTAAACATTCAGTACTTC. Translation gives CASSLGDPKLNIQYF. Combining the CDR3 with reference TRBV5-8 and TRBJ2-4 gives the whole variable domain EAGVTQSPTHLIKTRGQQATLRCSPISGHTSVYWYQQALGLGLQFLLWYDEGEERNRGNFPPRFSGRQFPNYSSELNVNALELEDSALYLCASSLGDPKLNIQYFGAGTRLSVL.

The chain recombines TRBV7-2 with TRBJ1-1; D gene ambiguous. Germline assignment: CDR1 SGHTA and CDR2 FQGNSA. The CDR3 is 17 amino acids. The germline V and J ends were trimmed by 0 bases and 1 base, with 15 bases remaining between them. The CDR3 here is CASSLAFGSVWNTEAFF. CDR3 coding DNA: TGTGCCAGCAGCTTAGCCTTCGGATCCGTCTGGAACACTGAAGCTTTCTTT.

This clone was seen a handful of times. The chain recombines TRBV2 with TRBJ1-1, with D possibly being TRBD1 (6 bases). Looked up from germline, CDR1 is SNHLY and CDR2 is FYNNEI. Trimming left V 8 bases short and J 10 bases short, with 14 bases between. There are 11 residues in the CDR3. CDR3 coding DNA: TGTGCCAGCCAATTAAGACAGGTAGCTTTCTTT. Translated: CASQLRQVAFF. Full variable domain (missing parts from reference TRBV2 and TRBJ1-1): EPEVTQTPSHQVTQMGQEVILRCVPISNHLYFYWYRQILGQKVEFLVSFYNNEISEKSEIFDDQFSVERPDGSNFTLKIRSTKLEDSAMYFCASQLRQVAFFGQGTRLTVV.

The chain carries TRBV2 and TRBJ2-7; a possible D gene is TRBD2 (5 bases). The CDR3 covers 15 residues. Between the trimmed V and J ends, which lost 3 bases and 5 bases, there was a span of 17 bases. The germline gives CDR1 SNHLY, CDR2 FYNNEI. The CDR3: CASSEASGGRNEQYF. CDR3 nucleotides: TGTGCCAGCAGTGAGGCCAGCGGTGGGCGGAACGAGCAGTACTTC.

The chain employs TRBV30 and TRBJ1-6; TRBD1 is a possible D gene (5 bases). The germline V gene has CDR1 GTSNPN and CDR2 SVGIG (reference sequence). Trimming pared 1 base from V and 7 bases from J, leaving 11 bases between. This CDR3 is built from 14 residues. The CDR3 DNA reads as TGTGCCTGGAGTGCAGGGTCAGTCAATTCACCCCTCCACTTT. Translated: CAWSAGSVNSPLHF.